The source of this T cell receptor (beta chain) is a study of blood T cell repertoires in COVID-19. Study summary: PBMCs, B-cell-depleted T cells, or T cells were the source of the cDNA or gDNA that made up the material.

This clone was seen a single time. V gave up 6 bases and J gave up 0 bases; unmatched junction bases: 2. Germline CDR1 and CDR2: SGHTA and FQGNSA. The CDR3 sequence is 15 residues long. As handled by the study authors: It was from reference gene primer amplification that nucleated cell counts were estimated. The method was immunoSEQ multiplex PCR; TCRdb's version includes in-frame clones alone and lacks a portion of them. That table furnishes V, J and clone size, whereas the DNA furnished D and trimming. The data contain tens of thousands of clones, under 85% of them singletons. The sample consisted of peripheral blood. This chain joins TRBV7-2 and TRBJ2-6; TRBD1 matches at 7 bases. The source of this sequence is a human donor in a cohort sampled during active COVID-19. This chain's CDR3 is CASRGQYSGANVLTF. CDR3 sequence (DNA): TGTGCCAGCAGGGGACAGTACTCTGGGGCCAACGTCCTGACTTTC.